What follows are 23 T cell receptor beta chains derived from one specimen sequenced in a study of cytomegalovirus exposure and HLA in healthy donors. Primers for the PCR totalled 60 Vbeta and 13 Jbeta. Sequenced by immunoSEQ multiplex PCR; TCRdb stores in-frame clones only, minus some. This sample has some 180,000 clones, with roughly 79% found just once. Sequencing was done on a sample of PBMCs. All receptors come from a man aged 25-45 years in good health and CMV-seronegative.

This chain links TRBV6-1 with TRBJ2-7; 10 nucleotides agree with TRBD2. CDR1 and CDR2 from the germline V gene are MNHNS and SASEGT. The J segment lost 4 bases and the V segment lost 7 bases, leaving 7 bases of the junction unmatched. The CDR3 is 14 amino acids. This chain's CDR3 is CASTVLAGFYEQYF. The CDR3 nucleotides are TGTGCCAGCACGGTACTAGCGGGATTTTACGAGCAGTACTTC.

This chain joins TRBV5-1 and TRBJ2-7; tentatively, D is TRBD2 (5 bases). Germline CDR1 SGHRS, CDR2 YFSETQ. V was pared by 0 bases and J by 2 bases, with 9 bases between. CDR3 size: 14 residues. This chain's CDR3 is CASSLVGEPYEQYF. The CDR3 DNA is TGCGCCAGCAGCTTGGTGGGAGAGCCCTACGAGCAGTACTTC. Complete variable domain (other parts from reference TRBV5-1 and TRBJ2-7): KAGVTQTPRYLIKTRGQQVTLSCSPISGHRSVSWYQQTPGQGLQFLFEYFSETQRNKGNFPGRFSGRQFSNSRSEMNVSTLELGDSALYLCASSLVGEPYEQYFGPGTRLTVT.

The chain recombines TRBV28 with TRBJ1-1; D is undetermined. Germline loops: CDR1 MDHEN, CDR2 SYDVKM. The CDR3 extends over 17 amino acids. V was cut by 3 bases and J by 1 base, with 18 bases left in between. CDR3 sequence reads: CASSFRPGGRQNTEAFF. The DNA of the CDR3 is TGTGCCAGCAGTTTTCGGCCGGGAGGACGGCAGAACACTGAAGCTTTCTTT.

DNA of the CDR3: TGTGCCAGCAGTGGAGCGGGACAGGGGAAAGAGACCCAGTACTTC. This gives the protein CASSGAGQGKETQYF. The rearrangement uses TRBV28 and TRBJ2-5; 10 nucleotides line up with TRBD1. There are 15 residues in the CDR3. Germline assignment: CDR1 MDHEN and CDR2 SYDVKM. Trimming removed 5 bases from V and 3 bases from J; junction bases left unmatched: 6.

About this clone: A read error may account for a junction end that differs from germline. V is TRBV2 and J is TRBJ1-2, with TRBD1 matching over 11 bases. Germline CDR1 and CDR2: SNHLY and FYNNEI. CDR3 size: 14 residues. The CDR3 DNA reads TGTGCCAGCCGGACAGGGGGCCCCACTGTCGACTCCCCCTTC. Its translation: CASRTGGPTVDSPF.

This clone was counted between two and nine times. CDR3 sequence (DNA): TGCGCCAGCAGCGTGACTAGCGGGACCGGGGAGCTGTTTTTT. Its translation is CASSVTSGTGELFF. The chain employs TRBV5-1 and TRBJ2-2; 10 positions agree with TRBD2. The CDR3 extends over 14 amino acids. V was clipped by 4 bases and J by 5 bases; unmatched bases: 2. Germline CDR1 and CDR2: SGHRS and YFSETQ.

The chain links TRBV10-3 to TRBJ2-1, with D hard to call. The V and J ends lost 3 bases and 5 bases respectively, with 11 bases between them. Germline V gives CDR1 ENHRY, CDR2 SYGVKD. There are 14 residues in the CDR3. As DNA, the CDR3 is TGTGCCATCAGTGACGACTCCATTAACAATGAGCAGTTCTTC. Residues: CAISDDSINNEQFF.

This chain links TRBV19 with TRBJ1-1; 8 nucleotides line up with TRBD1. In germline, CDR1 is LNHDA, CDR2 SQIVND (reference sequence). The CDR3 length is 16 residues. The V and J ends lost 1 base and 4 bases, in that order; junction bases with no gene match: 8. The chain's CDR3 is CASSIASGGSSTEAFF. The CDR3 bases are TGTGCCAGTAGTATAGCATCAGGGGGCTCGAGCACTGAAGCTTTCTTT.

The CDR3 protein is CASSLTGSPLGGTGTDTQYF. For the CDR3, the DNA is TGCGCCAGCAGCTTGACTGGCAGCCCCTTGGGGGGGACGGGGACAGATACGCAGTATTTT. The chain joins TRBV5-1 to TRBJ2-3, with 7 bases identical to TRBD2. Trimming cost V 1 base and J 3 bases; bases outside gene matches: 20. The length of the CDR3 is 20 residues. Per germline, CDR1 SGHRS and CDR2 YFSETQ.

The J gene is TRBJ1-4, the V gene TRBV9; 7 nucleotides agree with TRBD1. The CDR3 spans 15 residues. Germline V gene sequence: CDR1 SGDLS, CDR2 YYNGEE. The trim removed 4 bases at V and 4 bases at J, leaving 7 bases unmatched. The CDR3 reads CASSPDRVINEKLFF. CDR3 sequence (DNA): TGTGCCAGCAGCCCAGACAGGGTGATTAATGAAAAACTGTTTTTT. The variable domain in full, completed from reference TRBV9 and TRBJ1-4, reads DSGVTQTPKHLITATGQRVTLRCSPRSGDLSVYWYQQSLDQGLQFLIQYYNGEERAKGNILERFSAQQFPDLHSELNLSSLELGDSALYFCASSPDRVINEKLFFGSGTQLSVL.

The rearrangement uses TRBV27 and TRBJ2-2; 7 positions agree with TRBD2. The CDR3 extends over 16 amino acids. V was clipped by 3 bases and J by 3 bases; unmatched bases: 7. The V gene's germline CDR1 is MNHEY and CDR2 SMNVEV (reference sequence). CDR3 nucleotides: TGTGCCAGCAGTTTCTTAGTAGCGGGCGACACCGGGGAGCTGTTTTTT. Translated, it gives CASSFLVAGDTGELFF.

In regard to this clone: Sequence at one end of the junction differs from germline and may be a read error. The V call is TRBV2, the J call TRBJ1-1; perhaps TRBD1 as D (6 bases). The CDR3 spans 14 residues. Germline V gene lookup returns CDR1 SNHLY and CDR2 FYNNEI. The DNA of the CDR3 is TGTGCCAGCAATGAACAGGGAGGTGGCACTGAAGCTTTCTTT. Translation gives CASNEQGGGTEAFF.

V is TRBV7-7 and J is TRBJ2-1; 7 bases fit TRBD1. The CDR3 is 15 residues long. Germline CDR1 and CDR2: SSHAT and FNYEAQ (reference sequence). After removal of 5 bases from V and 1 base from J, the junction contained 5 bases not matched to a gene. The CDR3 region is CASSRGTESYNEQFF. In DNA, the CDR3 is TGTGCCAGCAGCCGAGGGACAGAGTCCTACAATGAGCAGTTCTTC.

The CDR3 DNA is TGTGCCAGCAGTGAGGTGTATCGGGACAGAGGTACCTACGAGCAGTACTTC. Translated: CASSEVYRDRGTYEQYF. The chain couples TRBV6-1 to TRBJ2-7; 7 bases agree with TRBD1. V trimming: 3 bases; J trimming: 2 bases; junction bases outside the gene matches: 13. The V gene's germline CDR1 is MNHNS and CDR2 SASEGT. The CDR3 runs to 17 residues.

CDR3 nucleotides: TGTGCCAGCAGAATAACAGGGGGCACAACAGATACGCAGTATTTT. It is translated as CASRITGGTTDTQYF. The chain has TRBV7-2 and TRBJ2-3, with TRBD1 matching over 9 bases. V lost 6 bases and J lost 3; bases outside the gene matches: 7. CDR3 length: 15 amino acids. The germline CDR1 and CDR2 sequences are SGHTA and FQGNSA.

V and J are TRBV6-5 and TRBJ2-3; weak D call: TRBD2 (5 bases). V was pared by 7 bases and J by 1 base, with 15 bases between. Germline lookup yields CDR1 MNHEY and CDR2 SVGAGI. This CDR3 region has 15 residues. The CDR3: CASTLGGLGTDTQYF. The CDR3 region has the DNA TGTGCCAGCACTTTGGGCGGGTTGGGCACAGATACGCAGTATTTT.

This clone appeared a few times. V is TRBV19 and J is TRBJ2-7; 8 positions match TRBD1. Germline V gene sequence: CDR1 LNHDA, CDR2 SQIVND (reference sequence). V lost 6 bases to trimming and J lost 1 base; unmatched junction nucleotides: 5. The CDR3 spans 14 residues. The CDR3 spells CASRGQGISYEQYF. CDR3 sequence (DNA): TGTGCCAGTAGAGGACAGGGTATTTCCTACGAGCAGTACTTC.

The chain couples TRBV6-5 to TRBJ2-7, with a possible D match to TRBD2 (5 bases). This CDR3 is built from 13 residues. The V end lost 2 bases, the J end lost 7 bases, and 12 bases lay between the germline ends. Germline V CDR1 and CDR2: MNHEY, SVGAGI. CDR3 loop: CASSYTGGNEQYF. The CDR3 bases are TGTGCCAGCAGTTACACCGGAGGAAATGAGCAGTACTTC.

The CDR3 DNA sequence: TGCAGCGTTGGGCCGGTCGAGCGGGGTACGCAGTATTTT. It yields the protein CSVGPVERGTQYF. The chain employs TRBV29-1 and TRBJ2-3, with 7 nucleotides matching TRBD2. J was trimmed by 8 bases and V by 4 bases; bases with no gene match: 9. The CDR3 sequence is 13 residues long. Per the germline V gene, CDR1 is SQVTM and CDR2 is ANQGSEA.

The chain couples TRBV19 to TRBJ2-7; D is possibly TRBD2 (6 bases). Germline CDR1 is LNHDA and CDR2 is SQIVND (reference sequence). This CDR3 contains 15 residues. Between the trimmed V and J ends, which lost 5 bases and 0 bases, there was a span of 14 bases. CDR3 DNA: TGTGCCAGTAGTCAACAGACTAGAAACTCCTACGAGCAGTACTTC. As protein: CASSQQTRNSYEQYF.

The V gene is TRBV7-9, the J gene TRBJ2-2, with a weak D call TRBD1 (6 bases). CDR3 length equals 13 residues. Trimming stripped 5 bases from V and 7 bases from J, with 11 bases between. Germline CDR1 SEHNR, CDR2 FQNEAQ (reference sequence). The CDR3 loop is CASSAQGIGELFF. In DNA form, the CDR3 reads TGTGCCAGCAGCGCGCAGGGGATCGGGGAGCTGTTTTTT.

The CDR3 DNA reads TGTGCCAGCAGTTTATTTCCAGGGGTGAACACCGGGGAGCTGTTTTTT. This encodes CASSLFPGVNTGELFF. The chain combines TRBV28 with TRBJ2-2; possible D gene TRBD1, 6 bases. Germline lookup yields CDR1 MDHEN and CDR2 SYDVKM. The CDR3 runs to 16 residues. The V and J ends lost 1 base and 1 base respectively, with 10 bases between them.

This chain links TRBV7-3 with TRBJ2-1; possible D gene TRBD2, 6 bases. This CDR3 is built from 14 residues. The V gene's germline CDR1 is SGHTA and CDR2 FQGTGA. V was cut by 1 base and J by 6 bases, with 10 bases left in between. The CDR3 here is CASSLRPSVNEQFF. CDR3 bases: TGTGCCAGCAGCTTAAGACCTAGCGTCAATGAGCAGTTCTTC.